These T cell receptor beta chains were read from a single sample in a study of blood T cell repertoires in COVID-19. Clones were read by immunoSEQ multiplex PCR, and TCRdb kept only the in-frame ones, dropping some. The repertoire holds about 240,000 clones, roughly 86% seen once, with more than 6.5% in the top ten. The material sequenced was peripheral blood. Source of these receptors: a woman aged 70-85 years with active or convalescent COVID-19. Both conserved end residues are part of each CDR3. The D gene is left open where the match is weak. Rows give clone size only sometimes, using once, few, many, or a class for an expanded clone.

D	size	V	J	CDR3	DNA
TRBD1	NA	TRBV6-5	TRBJ2-1	CAAAGTGGPQGEQFF	TGTGCCGCCGCCGGGACAGGGGGCCCCCAGGGTGAGCAGTTCTTC
TRBD1	NA	TRBV9	TRBJ1-6	CASSVVGTGESPLHF	TGTGCCAGCAGCGTAGTAGGGACAGGGGAGTCACCCCTCCACTTT
TRBD1	NA	TRBV7-9	TRBJ2-2	CASRHAGPGQGSGELFF	TGTGCCAGCAGACACGCCGGACCGGGACAGGGATCCGGGGAGCTGTTTTTT
TRBD1	once	TRBV19	TRBJ2-7	CASSRSGGSYEQYF	TGTGCCAGTAGTAGATCAGGGGGATCCTACGAGCAGTACTTC
NA	few	TRBV9	TRBJ1-1	CASSVDGMGETFF	TGTGCCAGCAGCGTAGACGGGATGGGTGAAACTTTCTTT
NA	NA	TRBV18	TRBJ1-2	CASSPGGRDYGYTF	TGTGCCAGCTCACCGGGGGGGCGCGACTATGGCTACACCTTC
NA	NA	TRBV7-2	TRBJ1-1	CASSAPNSPNTEAFF	TGTGCCAGCAGCGCCCCGAACAGCCCGAACACTGAAGCTTTCTTT
TRBD1	NA	TRBV3-1/TRBV3-2	TRBJ1-1	CASSPGQKNTEAFF	TGTGCCAGCAGCCCGGGACAGAAGAACACTGAAGCTTTCTTT
NA	NA	TRBV11-2	TRBJ1-2	CASSFSVVGGYTF	TGTGCCAGCAGCTTTAGCGTGGTGGGGGGCTACACCTTC
TRBD1	NA	TRBV5-1	TRBJ2-5	CASTIPTGTGSQETQYF	TGCGCCAGCACCATCCCAACCGGGACAGGGTCACAAGAGACCCAGTACTTC
NA	once	TRBV24-1	TRBJ2-3	CATSESNTDTQYF	TGTGCCACCAGTGAATCCAACACAGATACGCAGTATTTT
NA	NA	TRBV9	TRBJ1-1	CASSVARNTEAFF	TGTGCCAGCAGCGTAGCCAGGAACACTGAAGCTTTCTTT
TRBD2	NA	TRBV7-9	TRBJ2-1	CASSPGLAGNEQFF	TGTGCCAGCAGCCCGGGACTAGCGGGGAATGAGCAGTTCTTC
NA	NA	TRBV24-1	TRBJ2-7	CAAPLGAPDYEQYF	TGTGCCGCCCCCCTAGGAGCCCCCGACTACGAGCAGTACTTC